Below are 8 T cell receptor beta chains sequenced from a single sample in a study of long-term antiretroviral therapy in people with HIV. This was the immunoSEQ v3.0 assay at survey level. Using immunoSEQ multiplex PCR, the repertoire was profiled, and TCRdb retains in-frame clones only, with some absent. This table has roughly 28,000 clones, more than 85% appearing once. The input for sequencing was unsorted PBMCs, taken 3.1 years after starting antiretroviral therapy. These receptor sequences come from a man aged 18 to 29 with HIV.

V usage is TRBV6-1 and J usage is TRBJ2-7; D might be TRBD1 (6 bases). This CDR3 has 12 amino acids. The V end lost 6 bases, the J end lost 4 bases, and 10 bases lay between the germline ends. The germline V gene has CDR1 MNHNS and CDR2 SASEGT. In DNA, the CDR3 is TGTGCCAGCAGCGACACAGGGTACGAGCAGTACTTC. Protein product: CASSDTGYEQYF.

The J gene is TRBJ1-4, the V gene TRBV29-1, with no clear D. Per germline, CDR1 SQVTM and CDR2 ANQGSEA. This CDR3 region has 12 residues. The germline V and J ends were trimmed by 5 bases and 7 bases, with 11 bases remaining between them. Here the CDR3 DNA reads TGCAGCGTTACCTGGGGAAGTGAAAAACTGTTTTTT. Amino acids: CSVTWGSEKLFF. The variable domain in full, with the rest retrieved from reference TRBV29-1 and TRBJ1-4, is SAVISQKPSRDICQRGTSLTIQCQVDSQVTMMFWYRQQPGQSLTLIATANQGSEATYESGFVIDKFPISRPNLTFSTLTVSNMSPEDSSIYLCSVTWGSEKLFFGSGTQLSVL.

This CDR3 is CASSYSGTESTDTQYF. The CDR3 DNA reads TGTGCCAGCAGTTACTCTGGGACAGAGAGCACAGATACGCAGTATTTT. The gene calls are TRBV6-5 and TRBJ2-3, with 7 bases matching TRBD1. V lost 0 bases, J lost 0 bases, and 3 bases stayed unmatched. The CDR3 contains 16 residues. Germline-derived CDR1 and CDR2 are MNHEY and SVGAGI.

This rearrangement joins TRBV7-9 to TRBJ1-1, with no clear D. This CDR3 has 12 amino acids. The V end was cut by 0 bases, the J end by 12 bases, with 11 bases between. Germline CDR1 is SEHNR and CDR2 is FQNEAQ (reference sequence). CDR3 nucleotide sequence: TGTGCCAGCAGCTTAGCGTGGGTTGATTCTTTCTTT. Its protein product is CASSLAWVDSFF.

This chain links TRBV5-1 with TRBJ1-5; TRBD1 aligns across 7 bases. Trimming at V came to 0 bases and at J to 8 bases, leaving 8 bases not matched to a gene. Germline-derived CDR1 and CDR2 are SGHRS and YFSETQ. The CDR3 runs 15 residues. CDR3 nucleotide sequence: TGCGCCAGCAGCTTGGGAGACAGGGAATTTGAGCCCCAGCATTTT. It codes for CASSLGDREFEPQHF.

The CDR3 loop reads CASSEGGTDSYEQYF. The CDR3 coding sequence is TGTGCCAGCTCCGAGGGGGGGACAGATTCCTACGAGCAGTACTTC. V gene TRBV18 combines with J gene TRBJ2-7; the D call may be TRBD1 or TRBD2 (7 bases each). This CDR3 spans 15 amino acids. Trimming cost V 6 bases and J 1 base, with 16 bases left between them. CDR1 KGHSH and CDR2 LQKENI come from the germline V gene.

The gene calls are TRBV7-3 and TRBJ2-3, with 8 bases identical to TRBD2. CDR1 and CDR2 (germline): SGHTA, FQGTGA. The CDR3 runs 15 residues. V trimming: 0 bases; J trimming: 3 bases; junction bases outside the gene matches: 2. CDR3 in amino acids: CASSLTQRGTDTQYF. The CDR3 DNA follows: TGTGCCAGCAGCTTAACCCAGCGGGGGACAGATACGCAGTATTTT.

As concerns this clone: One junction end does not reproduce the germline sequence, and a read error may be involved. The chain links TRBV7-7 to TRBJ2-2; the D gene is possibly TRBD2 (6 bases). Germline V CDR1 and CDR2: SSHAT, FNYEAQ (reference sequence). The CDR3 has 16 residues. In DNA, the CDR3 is TGTGCTAGCAGCTTACATCCGGGGGCGAACACCGGGGAGCTGTTTTTT. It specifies CASSLHPGANTGELFF.